The clone carrying this TCR beta chain was recorded once. Its antigen is not known. This CDR3 is built from 16 residues. The germline gives CDR1 SGHAT, CDR2 FQNNGV. V lost 0 bases and J lost 9, with 15 bases in between. This was the immunoSEQ v3.0 assay at survey level. The protocol was immunoSEQ multiplex PCR, while the TCRdb copy is restricted to in-frame clones and leaves out a portion. The sample lists about 32,000 clones, approximately 85% occurring once. The sample is drawn from a study of long-term antiretroviral therapy in people with HIV. Study as a whole: The 2015 recommendation for immediate ART came about a decade after the earliest samples. Study-level results: An increase in diversity followed ART, yet levels stayed below transplant donor controls.

V usage is TRBV11-2 and J usage is TRBJ1-6, with D possibly being TRBD1 (6 bases). This specimen consisted of unsorted PBMCs, obtained about 3.4 years after starting antiretroviral therapy. This TCR came from a man aged 18 to 35 with HIV. Here the CDR3 DNA reads TGTGCCAGCAGCTTAGAAATAGTCAGGGGTGGTTCACCCCTCCACTTT. This encodes CASSLEIVRGGSPLHF.